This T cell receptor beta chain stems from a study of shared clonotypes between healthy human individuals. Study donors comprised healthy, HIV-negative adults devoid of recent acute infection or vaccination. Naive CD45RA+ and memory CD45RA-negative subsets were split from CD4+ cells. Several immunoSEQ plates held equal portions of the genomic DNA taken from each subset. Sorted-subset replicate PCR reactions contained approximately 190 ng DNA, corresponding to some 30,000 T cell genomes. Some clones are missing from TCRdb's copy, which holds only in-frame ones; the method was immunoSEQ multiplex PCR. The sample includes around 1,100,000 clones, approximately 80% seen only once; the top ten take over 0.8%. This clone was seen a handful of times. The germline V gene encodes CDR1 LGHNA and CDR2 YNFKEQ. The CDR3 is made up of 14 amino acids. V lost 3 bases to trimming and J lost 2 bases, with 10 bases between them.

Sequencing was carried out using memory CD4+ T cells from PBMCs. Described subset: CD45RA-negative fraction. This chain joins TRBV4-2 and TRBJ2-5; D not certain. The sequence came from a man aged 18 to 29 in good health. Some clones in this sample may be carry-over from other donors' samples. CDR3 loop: CASSQDWDQETQYF. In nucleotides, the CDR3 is TGTGCCAGCAGCCAGGATTGGGATCAAGAGACCCAGTACTTC.